This T cell receptor beta chain is from a study of CD8 T cells in Susac syndrome. Study-level points and caveats: As the study acknowledged, the number of individuals in its TCR sequencing and HLA analysis was relatively small.

V lost 6 bases to trimming and J lost 3 bases, with 11 bases between them. CDR1 is WSHSY, CDR2 SAAADI, per germline. This CDR3 region has 14 residues. Comment on this clonotype: What it binds is unknown.

Random hexamers were used to reverse transcribe about 0.5 to 1 ug of RNA. TCRdb reprocessed the immunoSEQ multiplex PCR reads via MiXCR and lists one record per CDR3 protein. The data contain roughly 120,000 distinct CDR3 sequences, roughly 93% of them seen just once; the ten biggest clones take up roughly 0.31%. TEMRA cells were FACS-enriched, and CD8+ and CD4+ T cells were isolated negatively. Sequenced input: CD8+ T cells from PBMCs. The rearrangement uses TRBV10-2 and TRBJ2-2; no clear D gene. The sequence derives from a human donor with multiple sclerosis. As DNA, the CDR3 is TGCGCCAGCAGACCATCGTTGGACACCGGGGAGCTGTTTTTT. It translates to CASRPSLDTGELFF.